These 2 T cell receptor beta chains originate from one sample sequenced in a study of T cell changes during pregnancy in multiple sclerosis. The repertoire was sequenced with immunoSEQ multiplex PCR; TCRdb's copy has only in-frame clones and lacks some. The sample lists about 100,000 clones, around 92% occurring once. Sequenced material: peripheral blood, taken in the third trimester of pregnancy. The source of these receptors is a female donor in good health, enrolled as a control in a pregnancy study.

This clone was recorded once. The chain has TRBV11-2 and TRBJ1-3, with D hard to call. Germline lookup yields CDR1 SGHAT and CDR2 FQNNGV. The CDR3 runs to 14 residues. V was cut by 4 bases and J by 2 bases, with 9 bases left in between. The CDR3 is CASSSDRTGNTIYF. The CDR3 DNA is TGTGCCAGCAGCTCAGACCGTACTGGAAACACCATATATTTT.

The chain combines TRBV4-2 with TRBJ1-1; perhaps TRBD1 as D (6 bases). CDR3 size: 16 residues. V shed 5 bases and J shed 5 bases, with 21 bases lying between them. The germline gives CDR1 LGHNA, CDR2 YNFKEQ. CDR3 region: CASSAGAQFSGTEAFF. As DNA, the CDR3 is TGTGCCAGCAGCGCAGGGGCTCAGTTTTCAGGGACTGAAGCTTTCTTT.